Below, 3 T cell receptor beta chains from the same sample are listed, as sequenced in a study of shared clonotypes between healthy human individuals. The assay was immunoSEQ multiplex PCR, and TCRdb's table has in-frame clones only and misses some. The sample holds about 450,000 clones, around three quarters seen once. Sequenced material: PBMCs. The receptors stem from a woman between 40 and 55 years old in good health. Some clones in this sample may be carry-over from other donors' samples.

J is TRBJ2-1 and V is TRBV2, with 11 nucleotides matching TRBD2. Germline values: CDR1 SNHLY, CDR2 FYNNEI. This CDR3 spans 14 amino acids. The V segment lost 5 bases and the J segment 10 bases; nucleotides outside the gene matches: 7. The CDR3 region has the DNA TGTGCCAGCAGTCTACTAGCGGGAGTGGTAGAGCAGTTCTTC. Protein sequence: CASSLLAGVVEQFF.

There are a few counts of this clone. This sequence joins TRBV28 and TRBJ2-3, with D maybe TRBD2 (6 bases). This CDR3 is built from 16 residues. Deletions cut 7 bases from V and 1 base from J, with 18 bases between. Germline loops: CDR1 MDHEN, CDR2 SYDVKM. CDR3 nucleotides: TGTGCCAGCACCCCGCTGGCGGGATTGGGCACAGATACGCAGTATTTT. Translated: CASTPLAGLGTDTQYF.

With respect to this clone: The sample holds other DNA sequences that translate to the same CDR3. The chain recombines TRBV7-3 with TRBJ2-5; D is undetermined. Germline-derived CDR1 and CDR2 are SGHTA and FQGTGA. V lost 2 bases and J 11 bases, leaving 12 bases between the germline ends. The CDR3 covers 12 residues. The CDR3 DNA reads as TGTGCCAGCAGCTTATTGGGGAAAGTGCAGTACTTC. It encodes CASSLLGKVQYF.